This T cell receptor beta chain comes out of a study of CD8 T cells in ankylosing spondylitis (dated by TCRdb to 2017 to 2019). A note on the overall study: The study set out to find disease-linked TCR variants by profiling T cell receptor beta repertoires in ankylosing spondylitis patients and healthy donors. Peripheral blood was sampled, and synovial fluid was additionally collected from ankylosing spondylitis patients. The full study cohort comprised about 25 ankylosing spondylitis patients and some 110 healthy donors. Summary of the overall study and its limitations: The disease-linked clones were reported to be significantly enriched in matched synovial fluid samples from ankylosing spondylitis patients. In peripheral blood, the disease-linked clones were found at relatively low frequencies and had a CD8+ phenotype. Some motif variants had previously been reported in the synovial fluid and blood of reactive arthritis patients, which suggests shared mechanisms of disease initiation. Blood from ankylosing spondylitis patients appeared to be characterized by a TCR beta motif composed of several highly homologous amino acid variants.

The reads were generated on an Illumina HiSeq 2500. Quantitative 5'-RACE with molecular barcodes was the method used to prepare the TCR beta libraries. Turning to the authors' computational methods: A new computational method, built on a probabilistic model of VDJ rearrangement, was used to identify disease-linked TCR variants. TCRdb reprocessing: public reads trimmed at Q25 with fastp, clones called with MiXCR, in-frame beta chains kept. Identical CDR3 protein sequences are pooled into one entry, listed with their most common genes and DNA. These V and J calls rely on TCRdb rather than the paper's analysis. In this sample the table shows 35,000 to 50,000 distinct CDR3 sequences, 9.5% to 12% of which occur a single time. The ten top clones hold 1.1% to 1.5% of the sample. V is cut back by 0 bases and J by 2 bases, with 9 bases in the junction unmatched. Spanning cysteine to phenylalanine, the CDR3 consists of 19 amino acids. Here the CDR3 DNA is all that survives: 57 bases in frame from base 1. From a lookup of the germline V gene, CDR1 and CDR2 are SGDLS and YYNGEE.

This clonotype was observed at least ten times. Its antigen is still unknown. Nothing much larger sits one base from this clone, and base qualities are not available. The TCR originated in a male donor with ankylosing spondylitis or in good health (not recorded which). The sequence links TRBV9 to TRBJ2-5, with 14 bases in between that match TRBD2. Sequencing was performed on blood, either unsorted or a sorted T cell fraction (not recorded which). The DNA reads TGTGCCAGCAGCGTAGGGATGACTAGCGGGGGGGGAGAGCAAGAGACCCAGTACTTC. The translation is CASSVGMTSGGGEQETQYF.